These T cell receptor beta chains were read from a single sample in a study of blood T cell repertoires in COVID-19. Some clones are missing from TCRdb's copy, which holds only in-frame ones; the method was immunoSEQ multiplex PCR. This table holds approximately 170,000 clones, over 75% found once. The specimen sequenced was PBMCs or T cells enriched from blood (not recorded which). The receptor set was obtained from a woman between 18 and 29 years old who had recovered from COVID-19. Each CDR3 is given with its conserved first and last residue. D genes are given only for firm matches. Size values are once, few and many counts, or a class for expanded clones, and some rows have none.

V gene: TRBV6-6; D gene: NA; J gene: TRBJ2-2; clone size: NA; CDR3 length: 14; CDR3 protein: CASIRQVFTGELFF; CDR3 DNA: TGTGCCAGCATCCGACAGGTTTTCACCGGGGAGCTGTTTTTT
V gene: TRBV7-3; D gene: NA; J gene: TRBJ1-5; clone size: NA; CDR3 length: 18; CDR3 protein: CASSLQGTGGYSNQPQHF; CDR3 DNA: TGTGCCAGCAGCTTACAAGGTACAGGCGGATATAGCAATCAGCCCCAGCATTTT
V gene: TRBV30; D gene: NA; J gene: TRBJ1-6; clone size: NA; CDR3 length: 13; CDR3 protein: CAWSSGYNSPLHF; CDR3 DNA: TGTGCCTGGAGTTCAGGGTATAATTCACCCCTCCACTTT
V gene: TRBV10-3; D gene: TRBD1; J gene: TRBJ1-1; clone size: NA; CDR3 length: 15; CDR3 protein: CAIRPRDRPNTEAFF; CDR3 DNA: TGTGCCATCAGGCCCCGGGACAGGCCGAACACTGAAGCTTTCTTT
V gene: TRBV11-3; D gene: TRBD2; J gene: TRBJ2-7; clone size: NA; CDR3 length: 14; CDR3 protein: CASSKRAGTYEQYF; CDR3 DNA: TGTGCCAGCAGCAAGCGAGCGGGGACGTACGAGCAGTACTTC
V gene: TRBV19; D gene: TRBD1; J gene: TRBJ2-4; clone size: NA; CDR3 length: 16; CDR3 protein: CASSTTGQAWGNIQYF; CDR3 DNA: TGTGCCAGTAGTACGACGGGACAGGCATGGGGAAACATTCAGTACTTC
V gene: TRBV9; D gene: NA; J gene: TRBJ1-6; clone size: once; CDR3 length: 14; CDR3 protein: CASSVGGHNSPLHF; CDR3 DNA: TGTGCCAGCAGCGTAGGGGGGCATAATTCACCCCTCCACTTT
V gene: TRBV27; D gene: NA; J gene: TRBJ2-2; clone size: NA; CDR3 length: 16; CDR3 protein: CASGRDKGVPTGELFF; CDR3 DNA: TGTGCCAGCGGCCGCGACAAGGGGGTTCCCACCGGGGAGCTGTTTTTT
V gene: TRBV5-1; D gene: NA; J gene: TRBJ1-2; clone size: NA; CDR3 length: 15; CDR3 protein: CASSSGHTLNYGYTF; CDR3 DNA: TGCGCCAGCAGCTCCGGACACACCCTTAACTATGGCTACACCTTC
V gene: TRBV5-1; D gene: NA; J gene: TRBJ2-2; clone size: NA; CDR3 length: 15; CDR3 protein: CASSPRQVRTGELFF; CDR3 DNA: TGCGCCAGCAGCCCCCGACAGGTCCGGACCGGGGAGCTGTTTTTT
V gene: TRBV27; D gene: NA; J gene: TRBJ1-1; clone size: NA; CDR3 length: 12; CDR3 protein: CASISWGREAFF; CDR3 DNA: TGTGCCAGCATCTCATGGGGGAGGGAGGCTTTCTTT
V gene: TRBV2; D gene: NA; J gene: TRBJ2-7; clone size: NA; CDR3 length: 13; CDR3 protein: CASSGAGMDEQYF; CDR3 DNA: TGTGCCAGCAGTGGGGCAGGGATGGACGAGCAGTACTTC
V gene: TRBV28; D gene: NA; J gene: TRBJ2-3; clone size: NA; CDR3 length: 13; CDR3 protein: CASNTRSTDTQYF; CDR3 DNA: TGTGCCAGCAACACGCGGAGCACAGATACGCAGTATTTT
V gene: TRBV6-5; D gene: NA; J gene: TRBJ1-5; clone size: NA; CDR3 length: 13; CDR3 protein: CASSPYSNQPQHF; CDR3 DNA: TGTGCCAGCAGCCCCTATAGCAATCAGCCCCAGCATTTT
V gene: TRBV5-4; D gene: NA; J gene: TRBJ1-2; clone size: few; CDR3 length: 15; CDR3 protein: CASSFAGGTAYGYTF; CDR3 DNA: TGTGCCAGCAGCTTCGCGGGAGGGACCGCCTATGGCTACACCTTC
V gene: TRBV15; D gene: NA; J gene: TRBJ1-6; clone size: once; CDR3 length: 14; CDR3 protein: CATSRGGDNSPLHF; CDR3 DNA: TGTGCCACCAGCAGAGGGGGGGATAATTCACCCCTCCACTTT
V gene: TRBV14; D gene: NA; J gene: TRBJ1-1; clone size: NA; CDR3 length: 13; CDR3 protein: CASSQLRGLEAFF; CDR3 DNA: TGTGCCAGCAGCCAACTCCGGGGACTTGAAGCTTTCTTT
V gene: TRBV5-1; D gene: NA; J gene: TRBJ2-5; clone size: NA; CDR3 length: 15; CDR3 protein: CASSWVGEGQETQYF; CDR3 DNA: TGCGCCAGCAGCTGGGTTGGAGAGGGCCAAGAGACCCAGTACTTC
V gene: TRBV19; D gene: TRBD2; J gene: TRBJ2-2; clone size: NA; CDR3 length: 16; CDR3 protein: CATPRETGPNTGELFF; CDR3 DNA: TGTGCCACCCCGCGGGAGACGGGGCCGAACACCGGGGAGCTGTTTTTT
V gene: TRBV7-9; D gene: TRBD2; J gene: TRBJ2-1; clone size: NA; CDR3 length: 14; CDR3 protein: CASSLTSGYNEQFF; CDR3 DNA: TGTGCCAGCAGCTTAACTAGCGGGTACAATGAGCAGTTCTTC
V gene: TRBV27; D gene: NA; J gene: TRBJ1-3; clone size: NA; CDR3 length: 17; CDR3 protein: CASSLRGPRVTGNTIYF; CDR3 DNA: TGTGCCAGCAGTTTGCGAGGCCCGAGGGTTACTGGAAACACCATATATTTT
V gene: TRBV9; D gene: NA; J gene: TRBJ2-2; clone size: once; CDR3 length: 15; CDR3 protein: CASGGRDRYTGELFF; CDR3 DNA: TGTGCCAGCGGGGGCCGGGACCGATACACCGGGGAGCTGTTTTTT
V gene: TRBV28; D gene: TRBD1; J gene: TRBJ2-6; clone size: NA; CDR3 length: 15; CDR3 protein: CASINRGLGANVLTF; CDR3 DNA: TGTGCCAGCATAAACAGGGGGCTTGGGGCCAACGTCCTGACTTTC
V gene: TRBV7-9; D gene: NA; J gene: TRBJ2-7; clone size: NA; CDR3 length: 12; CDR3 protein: CASSARTYEQYF; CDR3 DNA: TGTGCCAGCAGCGCGAGAACGTACGAGCAGTACTTC
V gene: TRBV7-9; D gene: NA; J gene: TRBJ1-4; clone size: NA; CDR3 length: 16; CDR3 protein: CASSSLQGSANEKLFF; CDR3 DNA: TGTGCCAGCAGCTCCTTACAGGGATCGGCTAATGAAAAACTGTTTTTT
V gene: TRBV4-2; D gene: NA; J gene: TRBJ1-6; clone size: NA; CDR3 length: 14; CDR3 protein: CASSQEQENSPLHF; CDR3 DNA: TGTGCCAGCAGCCAAGAACAGGAGAATTCACCCCTCCACTTT
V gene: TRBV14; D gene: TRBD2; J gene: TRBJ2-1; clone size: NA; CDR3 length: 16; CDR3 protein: CASSQGGSGRSGEQFF; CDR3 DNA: TGTGCCAGCAGCCAAGGTGGGAGCGGGAGAAGCGGTGAGCAGTTCTTC